This T cell receptor (beta chain) appears in the sequencing data of a study of cytomegalovirus exposure and HLA in healthy donors. About the research overall: Samples from HLA-typed donors yielded 65 million to 85 million unique TCRs in an early data release.

Points on this clone: Antigen unknown.

The primer mix had 60 Vbeta and 13 Jbeta primers. Some clones are missing from TCRdb's copy, which holds only in-frame ones; the method was immunoSEQ multiplex PCR. The table includes 150,000 to 200,000 clones, around 79% detected once. Trimming at V came to 0 bases and at J to 7 bases, leaving 7 bases not matched to a gene. This CDR3 has 15 amino acids. Germline CDR1 SGHRS, CDR2 YFSETQ. Whole-study results and caveats: Earlier analysis looked at TCR beta V segments, and most were productive about 90% or about 30% of the time. Rarity characterized most TCR sequences, yet some public TCRs appeared in many donors. A later analysis showed HLA-associated TCR beta chains outstripping equally common others in clonal expansion.

The sequence came from a woman between 45 and 60 years old in good health and CMV-seronegative. This chain connects TRBV5-1 to TRBJ2-1; 7 nucleotides align to TRBD1. Sequencing was carried out using PBMCs. CDR3 region: CASSLAGKGANEQFF. The CDR3 coding sequence is TGCGCCAGCAGCTTGGCCGGTAAGGGGGCTAATGAGCAGTTCTTC.